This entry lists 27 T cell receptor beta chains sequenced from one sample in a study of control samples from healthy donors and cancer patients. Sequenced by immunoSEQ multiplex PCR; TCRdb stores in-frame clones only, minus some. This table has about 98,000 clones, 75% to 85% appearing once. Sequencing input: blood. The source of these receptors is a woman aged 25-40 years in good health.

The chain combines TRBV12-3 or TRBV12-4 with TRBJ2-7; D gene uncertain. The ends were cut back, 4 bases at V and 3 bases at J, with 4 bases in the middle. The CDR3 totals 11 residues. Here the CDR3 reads CASSSGYEQYF. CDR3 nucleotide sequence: TGTGCCAGCAGTTCAGGCTACGAGCAGTACTTC.

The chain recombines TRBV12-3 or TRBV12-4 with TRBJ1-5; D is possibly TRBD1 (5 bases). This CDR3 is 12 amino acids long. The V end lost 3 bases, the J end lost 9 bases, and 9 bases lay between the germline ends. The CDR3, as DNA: TGTGCCAGCAGTTTGGGGGAAGGGCCCCAGCATTTT. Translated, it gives CASSLGEGPQHF.

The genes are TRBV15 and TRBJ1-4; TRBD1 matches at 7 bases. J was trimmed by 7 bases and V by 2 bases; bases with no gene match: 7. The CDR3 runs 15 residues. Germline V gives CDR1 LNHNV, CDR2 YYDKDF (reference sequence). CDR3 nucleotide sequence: TGTGCCACCAGCAGACTGACAGGGAACGGTGAAAAACTGTTTTTT. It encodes CATSRLTGNGEKLFF.

As DNA, the CDR3 is TGTGCCAGCAGCCTCACGGGACAGGGTATGAACACTGAAGCTTTCTTT. This sequence encodes CASSLTGQGMNTEAFF. The V gene is TRBV3-1 (or the pseudogene TRBV3-2), the J gene TRBJ1-1; 9 nucleotides agree with TRBD1. V lost 4 bases and J lost 0; bases outside the gene matches: 6. Germline V gene sequence: CDR1 LGHDT, CDR2 YNNKEL (reference sequence). The CDR3 contains 16 residues.

The CDR3 here is CAWSLQGFYEQYF. The CDR3 coding sequence is TGTGCCTGGAGTTTACAGGGTTTTTACGAGCAGTACTTC. The chain employs TRBV30 and TRBJ2-7; perhaps TRBD1 as D (6 bases). The germline gives CDR1 GTSNPN, CDR2 SVGIG (reference sequence). There are 13 residues in the CDR3. V lost 2 bases, J lost 4 bases, and 12 bases lay in between.

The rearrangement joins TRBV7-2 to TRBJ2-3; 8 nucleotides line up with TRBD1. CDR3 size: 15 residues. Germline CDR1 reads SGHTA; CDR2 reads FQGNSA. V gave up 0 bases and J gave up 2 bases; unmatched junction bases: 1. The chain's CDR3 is CASSLAGQATDTQYF. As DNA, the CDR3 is TGTGCCAGCAGCTTAGCGGGACAGGCCACAGATACGCAGTATTTT. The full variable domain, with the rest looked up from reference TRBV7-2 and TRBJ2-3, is GAGVSQSPSNKVTEKGKDVELRCDPISGHTALYWYRQSLGQGLEFLIYFQGNSAPDKSGLPSDRFSAERTGGSVSTLTIQRTQQEDSAVYLCASSLAGQATDTQYFGPGTRLTVL.

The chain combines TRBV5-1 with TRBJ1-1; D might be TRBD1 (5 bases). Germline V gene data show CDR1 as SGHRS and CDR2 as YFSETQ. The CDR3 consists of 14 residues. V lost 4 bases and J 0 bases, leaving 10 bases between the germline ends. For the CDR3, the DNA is TGCGCCAGCAGCCAGGAGGGGATGAACACTGAAGCTTTCTTT. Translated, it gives CASSQEGMNTEAFF.

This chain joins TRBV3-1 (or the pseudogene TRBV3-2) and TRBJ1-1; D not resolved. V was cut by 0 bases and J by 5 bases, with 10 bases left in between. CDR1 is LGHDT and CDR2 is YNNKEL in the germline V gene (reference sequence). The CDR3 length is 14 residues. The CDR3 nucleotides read TGTGCCAGCAGCCAAGATCAAGGGCGGACTGAAGCTTTCTTT. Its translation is CASSQDQGRTEAFF.

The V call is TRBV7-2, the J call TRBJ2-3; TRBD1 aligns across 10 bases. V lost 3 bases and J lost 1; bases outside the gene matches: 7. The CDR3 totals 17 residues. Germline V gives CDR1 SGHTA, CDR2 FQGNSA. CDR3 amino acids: CASSFGTGTGGTDTQYF. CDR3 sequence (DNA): TGTGCCAGCAGCTTTGGGACCGGGACAGGGGGCACAGATACGCAGTATTTT.

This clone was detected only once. CDR3 in amino acids: CASSILQGGQPQHF. CDR3 DNA: TGTGCCAGTAGTATTCTGCAGGGGGGACAGCCCCAGCATTTT. V is TRBV19 and J is TRBJ1-5, with 7 positions matching TRBD1. Per germline, CDR1 LNHDA and CDR2 SQIVND (reference sequence). The CDR3 contains 14 residues. After removal of 3 bases from V and 7 bases from J, the junction contained 6 bases not matched to a gene.

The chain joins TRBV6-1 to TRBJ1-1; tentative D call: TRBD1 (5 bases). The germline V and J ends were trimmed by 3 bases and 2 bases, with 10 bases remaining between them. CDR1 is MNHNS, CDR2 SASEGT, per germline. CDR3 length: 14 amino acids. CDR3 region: CASSEGPTNTEAFF. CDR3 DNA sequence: TGTGCCAGCAGTGAGGGACCTACAAACACTGAAGCTTTCTTT.

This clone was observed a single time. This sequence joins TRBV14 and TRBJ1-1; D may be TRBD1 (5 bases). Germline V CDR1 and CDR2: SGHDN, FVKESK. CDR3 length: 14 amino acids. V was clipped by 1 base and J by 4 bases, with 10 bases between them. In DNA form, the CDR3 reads TGTGCCAGCAGCCAAGTGTGGGGCGGCACTGAAGCTTTCTTT. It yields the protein CASSQVWGGTEAFF.

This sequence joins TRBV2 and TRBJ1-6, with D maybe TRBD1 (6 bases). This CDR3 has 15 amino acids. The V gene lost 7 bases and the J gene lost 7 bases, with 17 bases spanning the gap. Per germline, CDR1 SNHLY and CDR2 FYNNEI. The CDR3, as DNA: TGTGCCAGCACCCATAACAGGGATGTCAATTCACCCCTCCACTTT. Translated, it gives CASTHNRDVNSPLHF.

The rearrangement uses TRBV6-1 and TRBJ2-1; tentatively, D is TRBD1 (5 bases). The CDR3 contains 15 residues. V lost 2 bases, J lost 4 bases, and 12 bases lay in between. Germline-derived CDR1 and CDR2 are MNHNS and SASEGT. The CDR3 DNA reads TGTGCCAGCAGTGAAAGGGCAGGGTGGTACAATGAGCAGTTCTTC. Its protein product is CASSERAGWYNEQFF.

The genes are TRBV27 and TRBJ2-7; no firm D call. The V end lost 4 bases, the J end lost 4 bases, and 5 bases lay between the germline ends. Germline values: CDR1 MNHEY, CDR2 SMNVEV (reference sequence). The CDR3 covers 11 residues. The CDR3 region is CASSSRYEQYF. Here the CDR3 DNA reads TGTGCCAGCAGTTCCAGGTACGAGCAGTACTTC.

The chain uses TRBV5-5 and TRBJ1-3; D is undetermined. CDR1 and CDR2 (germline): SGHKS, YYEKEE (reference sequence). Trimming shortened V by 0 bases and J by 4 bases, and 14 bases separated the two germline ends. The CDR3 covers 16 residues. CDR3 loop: CASSLDGQSGGNTIYF. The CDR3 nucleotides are TGTGCCAGCAGCTTGGATGGTCAAAGTGGAGGAAACACCATATATTTT. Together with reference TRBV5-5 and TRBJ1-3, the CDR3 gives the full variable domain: DAGVTQSPTHLIKTRGQQVTLRCSPISGHKSVSWYQQVLGQGPQFIFQYYEKEERGRGNFPDRFSARQFPNYSSELNVNALLLGDSALYLCASSLDGQSGGNTIYFGEGSWLTVV.

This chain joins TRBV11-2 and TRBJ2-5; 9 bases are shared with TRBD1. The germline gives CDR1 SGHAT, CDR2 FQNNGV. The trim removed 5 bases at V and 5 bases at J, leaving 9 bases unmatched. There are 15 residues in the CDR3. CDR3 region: CASSTNRGREETQYF. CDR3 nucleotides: TGTGCCAGCAGCACAAACAGGGGGCGAGAGGAGACCCAGTACTTC.

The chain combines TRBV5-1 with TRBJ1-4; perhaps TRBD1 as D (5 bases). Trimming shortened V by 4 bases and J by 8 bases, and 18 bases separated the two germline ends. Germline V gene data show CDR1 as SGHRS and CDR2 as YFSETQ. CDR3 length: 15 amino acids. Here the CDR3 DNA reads TGCGCCAGCAGCGAGCCGGGACCTCGGGGGGAAAAACTGTTTTTT. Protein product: CASSEPGPRGEKLFF.

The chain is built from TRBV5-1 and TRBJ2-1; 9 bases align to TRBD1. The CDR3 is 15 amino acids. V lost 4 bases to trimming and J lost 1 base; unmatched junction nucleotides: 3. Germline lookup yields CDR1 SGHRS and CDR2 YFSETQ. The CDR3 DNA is TGCGCCAGCAGCGCCGGACAGGGGTCCTACAATGAGCAGTTCTTC. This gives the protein CASSAGQGSYNEQFF.

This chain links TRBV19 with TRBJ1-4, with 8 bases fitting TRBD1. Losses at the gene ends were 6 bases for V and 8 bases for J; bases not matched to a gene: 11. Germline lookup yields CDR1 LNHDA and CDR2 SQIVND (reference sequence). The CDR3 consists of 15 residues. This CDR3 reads CASSLTGGAKEKLFF. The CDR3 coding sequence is TGTGCCAGTAGCCTAACAGGGGGAGCAAAAGAAAAACTGTTTTTT.

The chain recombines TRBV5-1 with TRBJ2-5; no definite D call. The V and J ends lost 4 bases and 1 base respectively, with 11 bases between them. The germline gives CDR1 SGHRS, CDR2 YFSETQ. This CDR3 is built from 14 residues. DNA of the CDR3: TGCGCCAGCAGCCTTCTGGCAAGCCAAGAGACCCAGTACTTC. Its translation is CASSLLASQETQYF.

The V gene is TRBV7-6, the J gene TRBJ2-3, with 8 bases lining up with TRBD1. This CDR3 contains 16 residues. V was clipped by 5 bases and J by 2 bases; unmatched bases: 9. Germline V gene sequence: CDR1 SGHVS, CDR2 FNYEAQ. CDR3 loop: CASSDQGAWTTDTQYF. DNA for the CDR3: TGTGCCAGCAGCGACCAGGGGGCGTGGACCACAGATACGCAGTATTTT. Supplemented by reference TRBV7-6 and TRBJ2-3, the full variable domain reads GAGVSQSPRYKVTKRGQDVALRCDPISGHVSLYWYRQALGQGPEFLTYFNYEAQQDKSGLPNDRFSAERPEGSISTLTIQRTEQRDSAMYRCASSDQGAWTTDTQYFGPGTRLTVL.

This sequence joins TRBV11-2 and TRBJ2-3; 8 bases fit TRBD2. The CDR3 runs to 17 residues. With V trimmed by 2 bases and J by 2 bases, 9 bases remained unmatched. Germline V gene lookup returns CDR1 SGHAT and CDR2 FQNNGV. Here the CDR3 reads CASSLRGSGGATDTQYF. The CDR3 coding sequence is TGTGCCAGCAGCTTACGGGGGAGCGGGGGCGCCACAGATACGCAGTATTTT.

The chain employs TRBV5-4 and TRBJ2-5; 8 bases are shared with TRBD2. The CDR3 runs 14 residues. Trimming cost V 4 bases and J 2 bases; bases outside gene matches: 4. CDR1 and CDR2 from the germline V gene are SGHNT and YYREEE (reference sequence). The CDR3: CASSKGGGQETQYF. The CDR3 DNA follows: TGTGCCAGCAGCAAGGGCGGGGGGCAAGAGACCCAGTACTTC. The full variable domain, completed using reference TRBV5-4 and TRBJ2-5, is ETGVTQSPTHLIKTRGQQVTLRCSSQSGHNTVSWYQQALGQGPQFIFQYYREEENGRGNFPPRFSGLQFPNYSSELNVNALELDDSALYLCASSKGGGQETQYFGPGTRLLVL.

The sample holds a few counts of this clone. In DNA form, the CDR3 reads TGTGCCAGCATGAGGAACCAAATTCAGGGAGATACGCAGTATTTT. Its translation is CASMRNQIQGDTQYF. V usage is TRBV6-5 and J usage is TRBJ2-3; D might be TRBD1 (5 bases). There are 15 residues in the CDR3. CDR1 and CDR2 from the germline V gene are MNHEY and SVGAGI. With 7 bases removed from V and 5 bases from J, the gap between germline ends came to 19 bases.

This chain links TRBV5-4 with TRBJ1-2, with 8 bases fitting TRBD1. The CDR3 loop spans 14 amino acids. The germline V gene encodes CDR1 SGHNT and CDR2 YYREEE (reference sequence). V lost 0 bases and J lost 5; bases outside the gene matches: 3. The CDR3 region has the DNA TGTGCCAGCAGCTTGGGACAGGGGCAATATGGCTACACCTTC. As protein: CASSLGQGQYGYTF.

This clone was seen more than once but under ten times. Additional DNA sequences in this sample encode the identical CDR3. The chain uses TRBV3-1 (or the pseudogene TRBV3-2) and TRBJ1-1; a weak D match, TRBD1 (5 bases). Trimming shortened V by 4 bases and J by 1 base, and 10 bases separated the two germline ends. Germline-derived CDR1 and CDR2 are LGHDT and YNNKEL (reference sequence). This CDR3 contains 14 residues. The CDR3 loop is CASSRGTGNTEAFF. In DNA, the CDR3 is TGTGCCAGCAGCCGGGGGACGGGGAACACTGAAGCTTTCTTT.